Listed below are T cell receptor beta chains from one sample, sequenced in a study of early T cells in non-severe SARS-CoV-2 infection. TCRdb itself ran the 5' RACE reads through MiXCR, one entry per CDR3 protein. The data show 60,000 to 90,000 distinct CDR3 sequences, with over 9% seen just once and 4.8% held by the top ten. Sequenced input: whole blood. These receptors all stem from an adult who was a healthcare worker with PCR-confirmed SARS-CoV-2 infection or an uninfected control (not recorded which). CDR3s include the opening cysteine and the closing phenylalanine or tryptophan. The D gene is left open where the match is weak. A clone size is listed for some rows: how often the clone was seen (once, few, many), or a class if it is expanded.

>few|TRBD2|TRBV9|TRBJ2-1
CASSAGGSSYNEQFF
TGTGCCAGCAGTGCGGGGGGGAGCTCCTACAATGAGCAGTTCTTC
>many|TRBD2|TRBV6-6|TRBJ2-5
CASSALANKAETQYF
TGTGCCAGCAGTGCACTAGCGAACAAGGCAGAGACCCAGTACTTC
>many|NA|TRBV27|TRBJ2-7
CASRRGYEQYF
TGTGCCAGCAGGAGGGGTTACGAGCAGTACTTC
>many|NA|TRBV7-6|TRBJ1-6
CASSLGATGSGNSPLHF
TGTGCCAGCAGCTTAGGAGCTACAGGGTCGGGCAATTCACCCCTCCACTTT
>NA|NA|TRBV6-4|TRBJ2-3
CASSDGTSTDTQYF
TGTGCCAGCAGTGACGGGACATCCACAGATACGCAGTATTTT
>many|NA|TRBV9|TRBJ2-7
CASSVGVFSYEQYF
TGTGCCAGCAGCGTTGGGGTATTTAGCTACGAGCAGTACTTC
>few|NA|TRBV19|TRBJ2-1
CASSMRRGNNEQFF
TGTGCCAGTAGTATGAGGAGGGGGAACAATGAGCAGTTCTTC
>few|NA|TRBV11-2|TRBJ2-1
CASSSRRVDNEQFF
TGTGCCAGCAGCTCCCGCAGGGTTGACAATGAGCAGTTCTTC
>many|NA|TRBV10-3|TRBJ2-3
CAISESASLRTTSTDTQYF
TGTGCCATCAGTGAGTCAGCCTCCCTTCGGACGACTAGCACAGATACGCAGTATTTT
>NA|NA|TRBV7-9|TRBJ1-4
CASRKIEGRNEKLFF
TGTGCCAGCAGAAAAATAGAGGGCCGAAATGAAAAACTGTTTTTT
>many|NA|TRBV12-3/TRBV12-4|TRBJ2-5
CASSPRGETQYF
TGTGCCAGCAGTCCCCGAGGGGAGACCCAGTACTTC
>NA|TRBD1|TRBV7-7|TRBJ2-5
CASSPLIDRGGETQYF
TGTGCCAGCAGCCCGCTTATCGACAGGGGCGGGGAGACCCAGTACTTC
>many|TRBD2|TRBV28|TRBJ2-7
CASSYLLAGTSYEQYF
TGTGCCAGCAGTTATCTACTAGCGGGTACCTCCTACGAGCAGTACTTC
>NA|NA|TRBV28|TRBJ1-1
CASSLAGTGGTEAFF
TGTGCCAGCAGTTTAGCAGGGACGGGCGGGACTGAAGCTTTCTTT
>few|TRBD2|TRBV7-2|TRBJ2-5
CASSFLGTNVETQYF
TGTGCCAGCAGCTTCCTCGGGACTAACGTCGAGACCCAGTACTTC
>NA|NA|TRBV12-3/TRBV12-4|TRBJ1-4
CASSFTLRAEKLFF
TGTGCCAGCAGTTTCACCCTTAGGGCGGAAAAACTGTTTTTT
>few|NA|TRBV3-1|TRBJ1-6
CASGRATESPLHF
TGTGCCAGCGGGAGAGCGACGGAATCACCCCTCCACTTT
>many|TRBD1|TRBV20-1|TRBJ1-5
CSASGPPQGVSNQPQHF
TGCAGTGCTAGCGGCCCCCCACAGGGGGTGAGCAATCAGCCCCAGCATTTT
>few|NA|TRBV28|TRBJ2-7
CASSRITGTSSYEQYF
TGTGCCAGCAGCCGAATAACCGGGACATCCTCCTACGAGCAGTACTTC
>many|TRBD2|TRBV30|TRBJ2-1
CAWERERWDEQFF
TGTGCCTGGGAGCGGGAGCGTTGGGATGAGCAGTTCTTC
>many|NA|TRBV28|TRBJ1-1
CASSSLGNLNTEAFF
TGTGCCAGCAGTTCCCTGGGAAACTTGAACACTGAAGCTTTCTTT
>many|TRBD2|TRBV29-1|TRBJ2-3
CSVESGLAVRTDTQYF
TGCAGCGTTGAGAGCGGACTAGCGGTTCGCACAGATACGCAGTATTTT
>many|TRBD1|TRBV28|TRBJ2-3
CATSLRAGGPDTQYF
TGTGCCACCTCCCTCAGGGCAGGGGGTCCAGATACGCAGTATTTT
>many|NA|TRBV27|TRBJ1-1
CASRTGLEAFF
TGTGCCAGCAGGACAGGACTTGAAGCTTTCTTT
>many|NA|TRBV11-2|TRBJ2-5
CASSLAETQYF
TGTGCCAGCAGCTTAGCAGAGACCCAGTACTTC
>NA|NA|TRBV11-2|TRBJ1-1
CASSLASGGTEAFF
TGTGCCAGCAGCTTAGCGTCCGGGGGCACTGAAGCTTTCTTT
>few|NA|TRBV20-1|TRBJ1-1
CSAIGVAVNTEAFF
TGCAGTGCTATCGGGGTGGCGGTGAACACTGAAGCTTTCTTT
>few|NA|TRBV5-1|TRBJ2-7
CASSFIQGSGEQYF
TGCGCCAGCAGCTTTATACAGGGATCGGGCGAGCAGTACTTC
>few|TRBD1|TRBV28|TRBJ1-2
CASSPPTGGHGYTF
TGTGCCAGCAGTCCACCGACAGGGGGGCATGGCTACACCTTC
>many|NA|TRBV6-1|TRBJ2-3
CASRSVDTDTQYF
TGTGCCAGCAGGAGCGTCGACACAGATACGCAGTATTTT
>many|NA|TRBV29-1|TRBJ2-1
CSVEDGVNEQFF
TGCAGCGTCGAAGACGGGGTGAATGAGCAGTTCTTC
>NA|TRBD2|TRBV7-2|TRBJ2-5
CASSLDGTSSQYF
TGTGCCAGCAGCTTAGATGGGACTAGTTCCCAGTACTTC
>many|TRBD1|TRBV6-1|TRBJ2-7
CASSTPNRGAYEQYF
TGTGCCAGCAGTACCCCCAACAGGGGAGCCTACGAGCAGTACTTC
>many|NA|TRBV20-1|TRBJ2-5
CSAREGGETQYF
TGCAGTGCTAGAGAGGGTGGAGAGACCCAGTACTTC
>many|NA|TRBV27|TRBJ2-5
CASSFRSYQETQYF
TGTGCCAGCAGTTTCCGGTCGTACCAAGAGACCCAGTACTTC
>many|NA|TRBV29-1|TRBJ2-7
CSGWGGSPYEQYF
TGCAGCGGGTGGGGGGGCTCACCCTACGAGCAGTACTTC
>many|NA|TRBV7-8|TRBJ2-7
CASSLEGNIHSYEQYF
TGTGCCAGCAGCTTGGAGGGGAATATCCACTCCTACGAGCAGTACTTC
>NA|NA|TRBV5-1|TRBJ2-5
CASSLEDSQETQYF
TGCGCCAGCAGCTTGGAGGACAGCCAAGAGACCCAGTACTTC
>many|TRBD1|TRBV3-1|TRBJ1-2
CASSQKTGYYGYTF
TGTGCCAGCAGCCAAAAGACAGGGTACTATGGCTACACCTTC
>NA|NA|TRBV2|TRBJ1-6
CASRSSNRASYSPLHF
TGTGCCAGCAGGAGCTCAAACCGGGCATCCTATTCACCCCTCCACTTT
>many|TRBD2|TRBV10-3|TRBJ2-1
CAISESTREVSYNEQFF
TGTGCCATCAGTGAGTCGACGCGGGAGGTATCCTACAATGAGCAGTTCTTC
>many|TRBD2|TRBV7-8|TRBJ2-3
CASSLPGLAGVNTDTQYF
TGTGCCAGCAGCTTACCGGGACTAGCGGGTGTTAACACAGATACGCAGTATTTT